The 27 T cell receptor beta chains given below trace back to one sample, sequenced in a study of vaccination and CD4 T cells after COVID-19. Treatment of the sample: approximately nine-day PBMC culture with coronavirus spike peptide pools or control peptides (ViraFEST assay). The assay that was used to sequence DNA from cultured CD4+ T cells was the Oncomine TCR Beta short-read assay. TCRdb ran MiXCR on the PCR reads and lists one entry per CDR3 protein. The data contain some 12,000 distinct CDR3 sequences, 43% of them singletons. Their specific antigens are unknown. Input material: CD4+ T cells from blood, cultured in vitro. These receptors came from a human donor who had recovered from COVID-19.

The J gene is TRBJ2-1, the V gene TRBV30; D might be TRBD2 (5 bases). CDR3 length equals 17 residues. The V gene's germline CDR1 is GTSNPN and CDR2 SVGIG (reference sequence). V was pared by 5 bases and J by 0 bases, with 20 bases between. CDR3 DNA: TGTGCCTGGCGGCCGAAGAGGAGCGGTGCCTCCTACAATGAGCAGTTCTTC. This sequence encodes CAWRPKRSGASYNEQFF.

The chain employs TRBV6-5 and TRBJ1-4; weak D call: TRBD1 (6 bases). The CDR3 extends over 14 amino acids. V was cut by 4 bases and J by 4 bases, with 10 bases left in between. From germline, CDR1 is MNHEY and CDR2 SVGAGI. CDR3: CASSLTGSNEKLFF. The CDR3 DNA follows: TGTGCCAGCAGTTTGACAGGAAGTAATGAAAAACTGTTTTTT.

This chain joins TRBV18 and TRBJ2-7; D unresolved. There are 13 residues in the CDR3. The V end was cut by 0 bases, the J end by 0 bases, with 3 bases between. CDR1 is KGHSH, CDR2 LQKENI, per germline. The CDR3, as DNA: TGTGCCAGCTCACCACCAGCCTCCTACGAGCAGTACTTC. This codes for CASSPPASYEQYF.

The rearrangement uses TRBV20-1 and TRBJ2-5; the D gene is possibly TRBD1 (5 bases). Trimming removed 2 bases at V and 5 bases at J, with 15 bases between. This CDR3 has 14 amino acids. Germline-derived CDR1 and CDR2 are DFQATT and SNEGSKA (reference sequence). The CDR3 region has the DNA TGCAGTGCTAGAAGTGGAAGGGGTACGGAGACCCAGTACTTC. Translation gives CSARSGRGTETQYF.

This sequence joins TRBV6-1 and TRBJ2-7; maybe TRBD1 (6 bases). CDR1 is MNHNS, CDR2 SASEGT, per germline. Trimming shortened V by 11 bases and J by 5 bases, and 22 bases separated the two germline ends. The CDR3 spans 14 residues. Written as DNA, the CDR3 is TGTGCCGCCACCCGGACAGAGGGGCTCAACGAGCAGTACTTC. It specifies CAATRTEGLNEQYF.

This chain links TRBV18 with TRBJ1-1; D uncertain. Germline V gives CDR1 KGHSH, CDR2 LQKENI. Trimming left V 3 bases short and J 3 bases short, with 8 bases between. The CDR3 contains 13 residues. The CDR3 region is CASSPRRDTEAFF. In DNA form, the CDR3 reads TGTGCCAGCTCACCCCGCCGTGACACTGAAGCTTTCTTT. Complete variable domain (other parts from reference TRBV18 and TRBJ1-1): NAGVMQNPRHLVRRRGQEARLRCSPMKGHSHVYWYRQLPEEGLKFMVYLQKENIIDESGMPKERFSAEFPKEGPSILRIQQVVRGDSAAYFCASSPRRDTEAFFGQGTRLTVV.

There are a few counts of this clonotype. The chain carries TRBV7-2 and TRBJ1-2; 9 nucleotides agree with TRBD1. Unmatched junction bases numbered 4, after V lost 5 bases and J lost 6 bases. The CDR3 extends over 13 amino acids. Germline V gene sequence: CDR1 SGHTA, CDR2 FQGNSA. This chain's CDR3 is CASSLGQGNGYTF. For the CDR3, the DNA is TGTGCCAGCAGCCTGGGACAGGGAAATGGCTACACCTTC.

This clonotype occurred a few times. This chain connects TRBV4-1 to TRBJ1-1, with 12 bases fitting TRBD1. V lost 1 base and J lost 5; bases outside the gene matches: 5. This CDR3 is built from 16 residues. CDR1 and CDR2 from the germline V gene are MGHRA and YSYEKL. This CDR3 reads CASSQGGQGARTEAFF. Here the CDR3 DNA reads TGCGCCAGCAGCCAAGGGGGACAGGGGGCGCGGACTGAAGCTTTCTTT.

This sequence joins TRBV28 and TRBJ1-2; no definite D call. The V gene lost 2 bases and the J gene lost 7 bases, with 14 bases spanning the gap. The CDR3 is 14 amino acids. Germline V gives CDR1 MDHEN, CDR2 SYDVKM. This chain's CDR3 is CASSLPEPWAGYTF. DNA of the CDR3: TGTGCCAGCAGTTTACCTGAACCATGGGCTGGCTACACCTTC.

The chain couples TRBV2 to TRBJ2-7; D may be TRBD2 (6 bases). Germline V CDR1 and CDR2: SNHLY, FYNNEI. The germline V and J ends were trimmed by 8 bases and 3 bases, with 11 bases remaining between them. The CDR3 spans 12 residues. CDR3 DNA: TGTGCCAGCCAAAGAGCGGGCTACGAGCAGTACTTC. Its translation: CASQRAGYEQYF.

CDR3 DNA sequence: TGTGCCAGCAGCCCGGGACCAGGACAGGGGGGGACTGAAGCTTTCTTT. This translates into CASSPGPGQGGTEAFF. The V call is TRBV6-4, the J call TRBJ1-1; 10 bases are shared with TRBD1. Unmatched junction bases numbered 12, after V lost 6 bases and J lost 5 bases. Germline lookup yields CDR1 MRHNA and CDR2 SNTAGT. The CDR3 is made up of 16 amino acids.

V is TRBV19 and J is TRBJ1-2; no reliable D call. From germline, CDR1 is LNHDA and CDR2 SQIVND (reference sequence). The V and J ends lost 5 bases and 0 bases respectively, with 13 bases between them. The CDR3 runs to 15 residues. The CDR3 DNA sequence: TGTGCCAGTAGTCCCCAGACTAGTTCTAACTATGGCTACACCTTC. It translates to CASSPQTSSNYGYTF.

This clonotype has only a few counts. The chain carries TRBV15 and TRBJ2-2; D gene uncertain. CDR1 LNHNV and CDR2 YYDKDF come from the germline V gene (reference sequence). The length of the CDR3 is 16 residues. Trimming took off 0 bases at V and 1 base at J, with 9 bases between the two ends. The CDR3: CATSRERGRNTGELFF. CDR3 DNA sequence: TGTGCCACCAGCAGAGAGAGAGGCAGGAACACCGGGGAGCTGTTTTTT.

This clonotype was counted between two and nine times. The chain uses TRBV6-1 and TRBJ1-1; D is unresolved. Germline lookup yields CDR1 MNHNS and CDR2 SASEGT. The CDR3 length is 13 residues. V dropped 6 bases and J dropped 0 bases, with 8 bases sitting between them. Here the CDR3 reads CASRNYMNTEAFF. As DNA, the CDR3 is TGTGCCAGCAGGAATTACATGAACACTGAAGCTTTCTTT.

This clonotype was detected only a few times. This chain links TRBV6-1 with TRBJ1-3; 7 positions agree with TRBD1. The CDR3 contains 12 residues. With V trimmed by 6 bases and J by 7 bases, 3 bases remained unmatched. Germline CDR1 MNHNS, CDR2 SASEGT. In nucleotides, the CDR3 is TGTGCCAGCAGCCTACAGGGGAACACCATATATTTT. Its translation is CASSLQGNTIYF.

The J gene is TRBJ1-6, the V gene TRBV19, with 8 positions matching TRBD1. The CDR3 loop spans 15 amino acids. From germline, CDR1 is LNHDA and CDR2 SQIVND (reference sequence). V lost 5 bases and J lost 7; bases outside the gene matches: 7. The CDR3 nucleotides are TGTGCCAGTAGTGAGGCAGGGGGCAGAAATTCACCCCTCCACTTT. It yields the protein CASSEAGGRNSPLHF.

CDR3 region: CASGYEQYF. For the CDR3, the DNA is TGTGCCAGCGGGTACGAGCAGTACTTC. The chain couples TRBV2 to TRBJ2-7, with D unclear. From germline, CDR1 is SNHLY and CDR2 FYNNEI. The ends were cut back, 8 bases at V and 4 bases at J, with 3 bases in the middle. This CDR3 contains 9 residues. Full variable domain (remainder filled in from reference TRBV2 and TRBJ2-7): EPEVTQTPSHQVTQMGQEVILRCVPISNHLYFYWYRQILGQKVEFLVSFYNNEISEKSEIFDDQFSVERPDGSNFTLKIRSTKLEDSAMYFCASGYEQYFGPGTRLTVT.

This clonotype was counted a few times. The rearrangement joins TRBV18 to TRBJ2-5; D is ambiguous. Trimming pared 2 bases from V and 3 bases from J, leaving 7 bases between. Looked up from germline, CDR1 is KGHSH and CDR2 is LQKENI. This CDR3 spans 13 amino acids. CDR3 amino acids: CASSPSIKETQYF. CDR3 bases: TGTGCCAGCTCACCATCTATAAAAGAGACCCAGTACTTC.

This clonotype was seen only a few times. The chain joins TRBV11-1 to TRBJ2-7; TRBD2 agrees at 8 bases. The CDR3 is 15 residues long. V trimming: 2 bases; J trimming: 5 bases; junction bases outside the gene matches: 8. Per germline, CDR1 SGHAT and CDR2 FQDESV (reference sequence). This CDR3 reads CASSLTVGLDDEQYF. CDR3 sequence (DNA): TGTGCCAGCAGCTTAACGGTGGGACTAGATGACGAGCAGTACTTC. The whole variable domain, remainder taken from reference TRBV11-1 and TRBJ2-7, is EAEVAQSPRYKITEKSQAVAFWCDPISGHATLYWYRQILGQGPELLVQFQDESVVDDSQLPKDRFSAERLKGVDSTLKIQPAELGDSAMYLCASSLTVGLDDEQYFGPGTRLTVT.

DNA for the CDR3: TGTGCCAGCAGTTACCACCGGACAGCGAATCCCTACAATGAGCAGTTCTTC. It specifies CASSYHRTANPYNEQFF. The genes are TRBV6-5 and TRBJ2-1, with D possibly matching TRBD1 (6 bases). Germline CDR1 is MNHEY and CDR2 is SVGAGI. The CDR3 extends over 17 amino acids. V lost 2 bases, J lost 2 bases, and 16 bases lay in between.

The genes are TRBV6-1 and TRBJ1-6; D is ambiguous. V was clipped by 3 bases and J by 0 bases, with 9 bases between them. The germline gives CDR1 MNHNS, CDR2 SASEGT. The CDR3 sequence is 16 residues long. CDR3 sequence reads: CASSDSLSSYNSPLHF. CDR3 nucleotide sequence: TGTGCCAGCAGTGACAGTTTGAGCTCCTATAATTCACCCCTCCACTTT.

V and J are TRBV7-9 and TRBJ2-7; D ambiguous. Germline V lookup: CDR1 SEHNR, CDR2 FQNEAQ (reference sequence). V was shortened by 3 bases and J by 3 bases, with 21 bases between the two germline ends. This CDR3 has 17 amino acids. CDR3 region: CASSLSQVRGFHYEQYF. CDR3 DNA sequence: TGTGCCAGCAGCTTGAGTCAGGTCAGAGGCTTCCACTACGAGCAGTACTTC. The complete variable domain, with remaining parts taken from reference TRBV7-9 and TRBJ2-7, reads DTGVSQNPRHKITKRGQNVTFRCDPISEHNRLYWYRQTLGQGPEFLTYFQNEAQLEKSRLLSDRFSAERPKGSFSTLEIQRTEQGDSAMYLCASSLSQVRGFHYEQYFGPGTRLTVT.

This clonotype has just a few counts. The chain carries TRBV7-8 and TRBJ1-3; TRBD1 matches 8 bases. The trim removed 5 bases at V and 5 bases at J, leaving 14 bases unmatched. The CDR3 extends over 17 amino acids. The germline V gene has CDR1 SGHVS and CDR2 FQNEAQ. This CDR3 reads CASSPSRQGFGRNTIYF. The CDR3 nucleotides read TGTGCCAGCAGCCCATCCCGACAGGGGTTCGGTCGAAACACCATATATTTT.

This clonotype was counted a few times. V gene TRBV7-9 combines with J gene TRBJ2-3; the D is unclear. Deletions cut 5 bases from V and 4 bases from J, with 10 bases between. Germline loops: CDR1 SEHNR, CDR2 FQNEAQ (reference sequence). The CDR3 totals 13 residues. This chain's CDR3 is CASSPKWADTQYF. CDR3 nucleotide sequence: TGTGCCAGCAGCCCAAAGTGGGCAGATACGCAGTATTTT.

The chain carries TRBV7-9 and TRBJ2-2, with no clear D. CDR1 is SEHNR, CDR2 FQNEAQ, per germline (reference sequence). This CDR3 spans 15 amino acids. V lost 4 bases and J lost 4, with 13 bases in between. The CDR3 loop is CASSSTPAFTGELFF. The CDR3 DNA reads as TGTGCCAGCAGCTCTACTCCAGCTTTCACCGGGGAGCTGTTTTTT. The full variable domain, rest sourced from reference TRBV7-9 and TRBJ2-2, is DTGVSQNPRHKITKRGQNVTFRCDPISEHNRLYWYRQTLGQGPEFLTYFQNEAQLEKSRLLSDRFSAERPKGSFSTLEIQRTEQGDSAMYLCASSSTPAFTGELFFGEGSRLTVL.

This clonotype ranks as hyperexpanded. J is TRBJ1-2 and V is TRBV10-3; the D gene is possibly TRBD1 (5 bases). The V end lost 8 bases, the J end lost 0 bases, and 10 bases lay between the germline ends. The CDR3 is 13 residues long. CDR1 is ENHRY and CDR2 is SYGVKD in the germline V gene. CDR3 sequence: CAIGGDSNYGYTF. In DNA form, the CDR3 reads TGTGCCATCGGGGGAGACTCTAACTATGGCTACACCTTC.

The V and J genes are TRBV20-1 and TRBJ2-7, with a weak D call TRBD2 (5 bases). Trimming removed 7 bases from V and 5 bases from J, with 15 bases in between. CDR3 size: 12 residues. CDR1 is DFQATT, CDR2 SNEGSKA, per germline (reference sequence). DNA of the CDR3: TGCAGTGGCGAGGGAAGGTTTAACGAGCAGTACTTC. As protein: CSGEGRFNEQYF.